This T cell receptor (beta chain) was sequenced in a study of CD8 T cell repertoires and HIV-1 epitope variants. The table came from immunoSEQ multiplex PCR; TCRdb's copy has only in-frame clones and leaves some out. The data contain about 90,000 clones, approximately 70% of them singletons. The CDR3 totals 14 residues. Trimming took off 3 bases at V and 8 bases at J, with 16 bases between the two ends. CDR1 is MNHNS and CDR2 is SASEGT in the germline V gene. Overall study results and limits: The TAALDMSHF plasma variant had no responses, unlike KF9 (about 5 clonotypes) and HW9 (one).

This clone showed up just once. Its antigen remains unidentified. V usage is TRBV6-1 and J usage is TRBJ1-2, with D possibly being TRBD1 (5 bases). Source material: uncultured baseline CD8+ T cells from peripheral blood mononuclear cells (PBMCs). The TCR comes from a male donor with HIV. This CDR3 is CASSDGTPLTGYTF. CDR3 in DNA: TGTGCCAGCAGTGATGGGACCCCCTTGACAGGCTACACCTTC.